This T cell receptor beta chain comes out of a study of blood T cell repertoires in COVID-19. Study at large: COVID-19 samples, acute and convalescent, were from the United States, Italy and Spain. Sources were T cells, B-cell-depleted T cells, or PBMCs; the material itself was cDNA or gDNA.

Methods used by the authors: Quantification of nucleated cells was approximated via reference gene primer amplification. TCRdb's copy holds only in-frame clones and misses some; the assay was immunoSEQ multiplex PCR. That table gives V, J and clone size, and the DNA gave D and trimming. The sample comprises about 51,000 clones, more than 70% of which are singletons, and less than 4.5% rests with the top ten. Trimming stripped 8 bases from V and 0 bases from J, with 18 bases between. The germline gives CDR1 SEHNR, CDR2 FQNEAQ (reference sequence). The CDR3 length is 16 residues. The chain is built from TRBV7-9 and TRBJ2-3; maybe TRBD1 (6 bases). The sample taken for sequencing was peripheral blood. This TCR was sampled from a man older than 75 with active COVID-19. The CDR3 reads CASLPWGTPSTDTQYF. In DNA form, the CDR3 reads TGTGCCAGCCTCCCTTGGGGGACACCTAGCACAGATACGCAGTATTTT.